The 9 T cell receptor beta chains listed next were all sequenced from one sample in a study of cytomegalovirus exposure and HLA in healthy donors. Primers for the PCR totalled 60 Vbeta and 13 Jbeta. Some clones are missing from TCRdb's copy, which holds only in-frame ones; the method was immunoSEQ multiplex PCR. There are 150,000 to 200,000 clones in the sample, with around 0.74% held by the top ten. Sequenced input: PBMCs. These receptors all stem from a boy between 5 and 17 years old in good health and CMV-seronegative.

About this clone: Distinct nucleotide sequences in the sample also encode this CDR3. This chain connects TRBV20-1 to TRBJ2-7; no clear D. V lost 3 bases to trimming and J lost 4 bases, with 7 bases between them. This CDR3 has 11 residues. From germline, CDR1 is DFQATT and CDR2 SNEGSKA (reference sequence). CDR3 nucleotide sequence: TGCAGTGCTAGCCCCAGATACGAGCAGTACTTC. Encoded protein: CSASPRYEQYF.

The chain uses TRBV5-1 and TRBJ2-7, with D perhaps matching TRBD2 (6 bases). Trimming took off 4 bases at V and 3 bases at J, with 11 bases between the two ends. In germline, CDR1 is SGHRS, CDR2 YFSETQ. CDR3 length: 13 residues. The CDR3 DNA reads TGCGCCAGCAGCCCCCAGGACTACTACGAGCAGTACTTC. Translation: CASSPQDYYEQYF. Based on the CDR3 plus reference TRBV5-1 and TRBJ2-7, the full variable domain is KAGVTQTPRYLIKTRGQQVTLSCSPISGHRSVSWYQQTPGQGLQFLFEYFSETQRNKGNFPGRFSGRQFSNSRSEMNVSTLELGDSALYLCASSPQDYYEQYFGPGTRLTVT.

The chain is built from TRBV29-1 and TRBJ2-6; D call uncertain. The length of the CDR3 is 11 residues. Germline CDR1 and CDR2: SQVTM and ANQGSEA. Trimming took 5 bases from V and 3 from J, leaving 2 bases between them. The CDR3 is CSVLGANVLTF. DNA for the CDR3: TGCAGCGTTCTTGGGGCCAACGTCCTGACTTTC.

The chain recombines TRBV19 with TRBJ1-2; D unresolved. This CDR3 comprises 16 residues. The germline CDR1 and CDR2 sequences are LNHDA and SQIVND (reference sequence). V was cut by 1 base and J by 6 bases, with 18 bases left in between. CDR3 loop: CASSIVGDLYDDGYTF. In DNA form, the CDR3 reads TGTGCCAGTAGTATAGTAGGAGACTTGTACGACGATGGCTACACCTTC. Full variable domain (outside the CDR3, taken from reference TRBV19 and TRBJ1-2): DGGITQSPKYLFRKEGQNVTLSCEQNLNHDAMYWYRQDPGQGLRLIYYSQIVNDFQKGDIAEGYSVSREKKESFPLTVTSAQKNPTAFYLCASSIVGDLYDDGYTFGSGTRLTVV.

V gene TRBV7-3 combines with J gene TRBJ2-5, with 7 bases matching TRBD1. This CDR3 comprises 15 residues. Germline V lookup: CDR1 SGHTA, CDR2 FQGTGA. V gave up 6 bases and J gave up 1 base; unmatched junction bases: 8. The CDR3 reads CASRPTGAPQETQYF. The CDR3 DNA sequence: TGTGCCAGCAGGCCAACAGGGGCACCCCAAGAGACCCAGTACTTC. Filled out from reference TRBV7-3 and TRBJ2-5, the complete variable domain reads GAGVSQTPSNKVTEKGKYVELRCDPISGHTALYWYRQSLGQGPEFLIYFQGTGAADDSGLPNDRFFAVRPEGSVSTLKIQRTERGDSAVYLCASRPTGAPQETQYFGPGTRLLVL.

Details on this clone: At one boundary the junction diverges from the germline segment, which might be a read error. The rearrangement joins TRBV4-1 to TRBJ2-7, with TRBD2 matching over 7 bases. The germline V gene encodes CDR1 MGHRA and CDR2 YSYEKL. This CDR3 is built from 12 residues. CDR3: CAGSHPTGGPNF. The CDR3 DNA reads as TGCGCCGGCAGCCACCCTACGGGGGGACCCAACTTC.

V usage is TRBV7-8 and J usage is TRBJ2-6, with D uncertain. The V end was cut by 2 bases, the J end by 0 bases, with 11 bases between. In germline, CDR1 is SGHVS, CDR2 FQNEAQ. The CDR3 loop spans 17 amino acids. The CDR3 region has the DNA TGTGCCAGCAGCTTATTCCAGGCCGTCTCTGGGGCCAACGTCCTGACTTTC. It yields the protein CASSLFQAVSGANVLTF.

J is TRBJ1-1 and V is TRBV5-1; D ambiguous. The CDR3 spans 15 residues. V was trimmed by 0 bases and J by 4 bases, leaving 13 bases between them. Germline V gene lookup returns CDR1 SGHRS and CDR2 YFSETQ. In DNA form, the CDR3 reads TGCGCCAGCAGCTTGGTAGGCGGGGTGAGCACTGAAGCTTTCTTT. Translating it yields CASSLVGGVSTEAFF.

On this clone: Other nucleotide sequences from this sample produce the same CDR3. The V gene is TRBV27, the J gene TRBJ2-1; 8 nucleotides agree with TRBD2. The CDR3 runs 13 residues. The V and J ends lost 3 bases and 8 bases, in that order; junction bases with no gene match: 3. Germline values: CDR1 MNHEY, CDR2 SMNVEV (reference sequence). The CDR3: CASSLSGGDEQFF. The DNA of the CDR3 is TGTGCCAGCAGTTTGTCGGGGGGGGATGAGCAGTTCTTC.